This T cell receptor beta chain is from a study of lymphopenia after photon versus proton radiotherapy. V lost 3 bases, J lost 3 bases, and 11 bases lay in between. This CDR3 is built from 15 residues. CDR1 SGHAT and CDR2 FQNNGV come from the germline V gene. For this clone: The antigen remains unidentified.

Some clones are missing from TCRdb's copy, which holds only in-frame ones; the method was immunoSEQ multiplex PCR. The sample records 50,000 or so clones, about 92% being singletons. Study-level points and caveats: Post-nadir diversity loss with photons came from oligoclonal expansion, particularly CD8+ Temra cells. Better survival with proton therapy was suggested as possible, not demonstrated. Under photons, naive T cells and diversity fell while effector/memory populations rose. Larger post-nadir TCR diversity loss correlated inversely with survival in deceased patients.

The TCR comes from a woman aged 35 to 49 with cholangiocarcinoma. V usage is TRBV11-2 and J usage is TRBJ1-4; unclear D gene. This specimen was peripheral blood, taken from a patient treated with photon-based radiotherapy. CDR3 sequence reads: CASSFAGAANEKLFF. CDR3 sequence (DNA): TGTGCCAGCAGCTTTGCAGGTGCCGCTAATGAAAAACTGTTTTTT.